This T cell receptor beta chain was found in a study of blood T cell repertoires in COVID-19 (dated by TCRdb to about 2020). For the study in its entirety: The collaborator samples originated in the United States, Italy and Spain and spanned the acute and convalescent phases of COVID-19. The prospective study material was composed of cDNA or gDNA derived from T cells, B-cell-depleted T cells, or PBMCs. Subjects who had been exposed to COVID-19, were actively infected with it, or had recovered from it provided the deeply sampled blood TCRbeta repertoires that made up the dataset. The repertoires were released in a freely available public database meant as a resource for research on the immune response to SARS-CoV-2. The samples were drawn from two sources: the first 160 participants of the ongoing ImmuneRACE study, and 1,254 subjects contributed by 6 global collaborators. Nearly every sample came with metadata listing a de-identified subject ID, COVID-19 status, age in years and sex. HLA class I and class II types, where available, came from metadata supplied by the sample provider rather than from assay-based typing. The full study reports these points: How much clinical and demographic metadata was included differed by source and by participant, and the metadata was provided uncurated.

Measured from the cysteine to the phenylalanine, the CDR3 is 13 residues long. Only the CDR3 region is kept as DNA, spanning 39 bases read in frame from base 1. As encoded in the germline V gene, CDR1 is SGDLS while CDR2 is YYNGEE. Relative to germline, V is 3 bases shorter and J is 0 bases shorter, with 4 bases between their ends. TCRbeta CDR3 regions were amplified from genomic DNA by means of the immunoSEQ Assay, a bias-controlled multiplex PCR. Processing in the source paper ran as follows. Nucleated cell counts per sample were estimated from amplification of reference gene primers within the assay. Sequence reads were collapsed and filtered to measure the absolute abundance of every unique TCRbeta CDR3 rearrangement. Productive Simpson clonality was computed per sample as the square root of Simpson's diversity index over productive rearrangements. Not all clones reach the TCRdb copy of this immuneACCESS table, which keeps in-frame sequences only. Checked studies attribute under half of the gap to unresolved V genes and leave the rest unexplained. The DNA gave D and trimming, while V, J and clone size come from that table. This sample comprises about 250,000 clones, 87% of them detected only once. The ten most abundant clones make up around 3% of the sample.

On this clone itself: There is no known antigen for this receptor. Base qualities are not recorded, but no much larger clone differs from it by a single base.

Collaborating institutions collected whole blood in K2EDTA tubes following their own protocols. For TCRbeta analysis, collaborator samples were shipped as frozen whole blood, as isolated PBMCs, or as DNA extracted from either sample type. The sequenced sample consisted of peripheral blood. This TCR derives from a man between 18 and 29 years old with active or convalescent COVID-19. The chain is made from TRBV9 and TRBJ2-1, with no D gene named confidently. The nucleotides read TGTGCCAGCAGCGCCGGCTCCTACAATGAGCAGTTCTTC. It encodes CASSAGSYNEQFF.